What follows describes a single T cell receptor (beta chain). In the original processing: Amplifying reference gene primers gave estimates of nucleated cell counts. Profiling relied on immunoSEQ multiplex PCR, and the TCRdb table lists in-frame clones only, not all of them. V and J calls and clone size are as listed in that table; D and trimming were resolved from the DNA. The sample lists some 200,000 clones, about 85% occurring once. The study recruited people aged about 18 to 95 years across some 23 US areas. Cohort placement rested on clinical history that participants reported themselves. This specimen comes from a study of blood T cell repertoires in COVID-19. As for the study in general: Samples taken during acute and convalescent COVID-19 were collected in the United States, Italy and Spain.

Germline loops: CDR1 MNHEY, CDR2 SMNVEV (reference sequence). The trim removed 0 bases at V and 5 bases at J, leaving 5 bases unmatched. The CDR3 length is 16 residues. Sample: PBMCs or T cells enriched from blood (not recorded which). This receptor was taken from a young woman who had recovered from COVID-19. The chain couples TRBV27 to TRBJ1-5; TRBD1 aligns across 9 bases. The CDR3 loop is CASSLSGTGQYQPQHF. The CDR3, as DNA: TGTGCCAGCAGTTTATCTGGGACAGGGCAATATCAGCCCCAGCATTTT.